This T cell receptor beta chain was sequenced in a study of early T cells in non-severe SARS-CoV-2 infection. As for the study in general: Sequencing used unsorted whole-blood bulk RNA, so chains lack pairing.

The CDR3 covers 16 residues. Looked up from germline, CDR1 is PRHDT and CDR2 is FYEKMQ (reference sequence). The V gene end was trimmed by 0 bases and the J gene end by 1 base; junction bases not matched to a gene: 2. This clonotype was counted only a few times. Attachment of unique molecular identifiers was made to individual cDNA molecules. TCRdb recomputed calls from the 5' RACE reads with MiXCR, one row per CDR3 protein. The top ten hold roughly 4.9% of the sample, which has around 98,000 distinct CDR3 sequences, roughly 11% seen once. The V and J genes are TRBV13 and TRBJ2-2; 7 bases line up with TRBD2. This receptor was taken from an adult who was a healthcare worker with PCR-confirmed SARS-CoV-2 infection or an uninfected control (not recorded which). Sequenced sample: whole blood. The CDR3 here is CASSLGERGNTGELFF. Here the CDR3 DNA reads TGTGCCAGCAGCTTAGGAGAGCGGGGGAACACCGGGGAGCTGTTTTTT.